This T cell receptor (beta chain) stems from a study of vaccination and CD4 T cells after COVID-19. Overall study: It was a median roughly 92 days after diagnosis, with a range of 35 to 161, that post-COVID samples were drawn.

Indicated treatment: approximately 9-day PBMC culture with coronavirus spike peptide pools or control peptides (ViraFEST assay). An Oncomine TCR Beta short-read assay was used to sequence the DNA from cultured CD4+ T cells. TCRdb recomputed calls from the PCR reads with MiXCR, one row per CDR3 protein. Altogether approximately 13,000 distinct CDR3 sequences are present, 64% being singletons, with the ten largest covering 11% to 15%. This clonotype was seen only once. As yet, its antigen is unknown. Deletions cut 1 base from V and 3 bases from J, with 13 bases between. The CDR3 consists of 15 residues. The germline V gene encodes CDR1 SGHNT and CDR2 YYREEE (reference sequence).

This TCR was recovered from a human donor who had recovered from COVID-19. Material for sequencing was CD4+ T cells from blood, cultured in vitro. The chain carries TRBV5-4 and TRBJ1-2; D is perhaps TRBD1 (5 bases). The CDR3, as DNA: TGTGCCAGCAGCTTGTTTACAGGAAATCACTATGGCTACACCTTC. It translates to CASSLFTGNHYGYTF.